This T cell receptor (beta chain) was recovered during a study of shared clonotypes between healthy human individuals. Measured with immunoSEQ multiplex PCR; TCRdb has only the in-frame clones, and not every one. The data show millions of clones, around nine tenths seen once. CDR1 and CDR2 from the germline V gene are LNHNV and YYDKDF (reference sequence). V lost 5 bases and J lost 2, with 18 bases in between. The CDR3 is 16 amino acids. The chain carries TRBV15 and TRBJ2-5; tentatively, D is TRBD2 (6 bases). The origin of this receptor is a young man in good health. The specimen was naive CD4+ T cells sorted from blood. Specified subset: CD45RA+ positively selected. As DNA, the CDR3 is TGTGCCACCAGCGTCATGCGGGGAACAGTACAAGAGACCCAGTACTTC. The encoded protein is CATSVMRGTVQETQYF. Full variable domain (outside the CDR3, taken from reference TRBV15 and TRBJ2-5): DAMVIQNPRYQVTQFGKPVTLSCSQTLNHNVMYWYQQKSSQAPKLLFHYYDKDFNNEADTPDNFQSRRPNTSFCFLDIRSPGLGDTAMYLCATSVMRGTVQETQYFGPGTRLLVL.